This TCR beta chain emerged from a study of regulatory T cells in long-lasting Graves disease. The time point here: persistent/refractory GD, antithyroid drugs over 5 years with positive TRAb. Construction of the TCR library relied on RNA isolated from PBMCs. The source of the patients was an endocrinology department in Xi'an, China. The sample holds many counts of this clonotype. Researchers made TCR beta libraries by using iRepertoire HTBI primers and running Arm-PCR on CDR3 regions. Each CDR3 protein is one row after TCRdb ran MiXCR on the multiplex PCR reads. The sample includes hundreds of thousands of distinct CDR3 sequences, less than 25% seen only once; the top ten take around 20%. There are 14 residues in the CDR3. From germline, CDR1 is SGHTA and CDR2 FQGNSA. With 5 bases removed from V and 4 bases from J, the gap between germline ends came to 14 bases.

V usage is TRBV7-2 and J usage is TRBJ2-5; the D gene is possibly TRBD2 (5 bases). The starting material was peripheral blood mononuclear cells (PBMCs), obtained when the disease was refractory, from a patient treated with antithyroid drugs. This clonotype was obtained from a female donor with Graves disease. The CDR3 protein is CASSLLATPETQYF. The CDR3 bases are TGTGCCAGCAGCCTCCTAGCCACCCCAGAGACCCAGTACTTC.